This entry lists 25 T cell receptor beta chains sequenced from one sample in a study of post-analysis software for immune sequencing data. Whole-study findings and limits: Higher frequency in patients than in controls was seen for about five TRBV segments, with TRBV5-6, TRBV5-1 and TRBV20-1 among them.

No antigen is known for these receptors. Each TCR beta cDNA library carried unique molecular identifiers. TCRdb reprocessed the PCR reads via MiXCR and lists one record per CDR3 protein. The table lists a few hundred thousand distinct CDR3 sequences, less than 40% of them singletons. The sequenced sample was blood. These receptors came from a girl aged 2 to 10 with multiple sclerosis.

V gene TRBV6-2 or TRBV6-3 combines with J gene TRBJ1-2, with D perhaps matching TRBD1 (5 bases). CDR3 length: 14 amino acids. V lost 2 bases to trimming and J lost 10 bases, with 17 bases between them. Germline CDR1 is MNHEY and CDR2 is SVGEGT. CDR3 coding DNA: TGTGCCAGCAGTTACCCCCTACGGGGGATGGACTACACCTTC. Amino acids: CASSYPLRGMDYTF.

This clonotype was seen a few times. This sequence joins TRBV24-1 and TRBJ2-3; 11 bases match TRBD2. The CDR3 length is 15 residues. Germline trimming cut 4 bases from V and 4 bases from J; bases unmatched to any gene: 3. CDR1 and CDR2 (germline): KGHDR, SFDVKD. CDR3 DNA: TGTGCCACCAGTGAAGCTAGCGGGAGGCCAGATACGCAGTATTTT. Protein product: CATSEASGRPDTQYF.

This clonotype was seen a handful of times. The chain couples TRBV7-2 to TRBJ2-1, with 11 bases identical to TRBD2. Losses at the gene ends were 6 bases for V and 5 bases for J; bases not matched to a gene: 6. The CDR3 sequence is 15 residues long. The germline V gene encodes CDR1 SGHTA and CDR2 FQGNSA. The CDR3 sequence: CASSAIAGGNNEQFF. CDR3 DNA sequence: TGTGCCAGCAGTGCGATAGCGGGAGGGAACAATGAGCAGTTCTTC.

The rearrangement joins TRBV7-2 to TRBJ2-3; D is possibly TRBD1 (6 bases). CDR3 length equals 11 residues. The germline V and J ends were trimmed by 7 bases and 9 bases, with 11 bases remaining between them. CDR1 and CDR2 (germline): SGHTA, FQGNSA. CDR3 residues: CASTSGETQYF. The CDR3 DNA follows: TGTGCCAGCACCTCAGGGGAAACGCAGTATTTT.

This sequence joins TRBV12-3 or TRBV12-4 and TRBJ2-1, with TRBD1 matching 11 bases. J gave up 5 bases and V 6 bases, and 3 bases lay outside the gene matches. The CDR3 consists of 14 residues. The CDR3 spells CASRGQGGNNEQFF. The DNA for the CDR3 is TGTGCCAGCAGGGGACAGGGGGGAAACAATGAGCAGTTCTTC.

This chain links TRBV9 with TRBJ1-2; unclear D gene. Germline-derived CDR1 and CDR2 are SGDLS and YYNGEE. Between the trimmed V and J ends, which lost 4 bases and 6 bases, there was a span of 16 bases. There are 14 residues in the CDR3. The DNA of the CDR3 is TGTGCCAGCAGCTCCAGAGGAGGGAAAAATGGCTACACCTTC. Amino acid sequence: CASSSRGGKNGYTF.

The table lists this clonotype with a few counts. The chain carries TRBV2 and TRBJ2-5; D remains unclear. Trimming removed 4 bases from V and 4 bases from J, with 4 bases in between. The CDR3 spans 11 residues. CDR1 SNHLY and CDR2 FYNNEI come from the germline V gene. CDR3 coding DNA: TGTGCCAGCAGTGTTGTAGAGACCCAGTACTTC. It encodes CASSVVETQYF.

This clonotype has just a few counts. The genes are TRBV7-2 and TRBJ2-7; D gene ambiguous. Trimming cost V 1 base and J 4 bases, with 14 bases left between them. This CDR3 spans 15 amino acids. The V gene's germline CDR1 is SGHTA and CDR2 FQGNSA. CDR3 DNA: TGTGCCAGCAGCTTAGGGGGTAGGGTGCTTTACGAGCAGTACTTC. This codes for CASSLGGRVLYEQYF.

The rearrangement uses TRBV28 and TRBJ2-1; D ambiguous. Germline V gives CDR1 MDHEN, CDR2 SYDVKM. The CDR3 sequence is 15 residues long. Deletions cut 4 bases from V and 1 base from J, with 11 bases between. CDR3 region: CASSSSGWSYNEQFF. CDR3 nucleotides: TGTGCCAGCAGTTCGTCCGGCTGGTCCTACAATGAGCAGTTCTTC.

The chain has TRBV6-5 and TRBJ2-4; TRBD1 aligns across 7 bases. The CDR3 sequence is 17 residues long. V was clipped by 0 bases and J by 2 bases; unmatched bases: 7. Looked up from germline, CDR1 is MNHEY and CDR2 is SVGAGI. The CDR3: CASSYSGTASSKNIQYF. The CDR3 nucleotides are TGTGCCAGCAGTTACTCGGGGACAGCGAGTTCCAAAAACATTCAGTACTTC.

This clonotype was observed a handful of times. The V and J genes are TRBV4-3 and TRBJ2-5; a possible D gene is TRBD2 (5 bases). CDR1 is LGHNA, CDR2 YSLEER, per germline. V was clipped by 1 base and J by 3 bases, with 15 bases between them. This CDR3 region has 16 residues. The CDR3 DNA reads TGCGCCAGCAGCCAAGCTCGCAGCGGAGAGAAAGAGACCCAGTACTTC. Its protein is CASSQARSGEKETQYF.

The CDR3 loop is CASSLGRQSSYNEQFF. CDR3 coding DNA: TGTGCCAGCAGCTTGGGAAGGCAGAGCTCCTACAATGAGCAGTTCTTC. The chain uses TRBV5-4 and TRBJ2-1; D unresolved. Germline loops: CDR1 SGHNT, CDR2 YYREEE (reference sequence). The CDR3 is 16 residues long. Trimming removed 0 bases from V and 0 bases from J, with 10 bases in between.

As DNA, the CDR3 is TGTGCCAGCAGTCCCGCCCCCCAGTATGGCTACACCTTC. Translation gives CASSPAPQYGYTF. This chain uses TRBV6-6 with TRBJ1-2, with D unresolved. Per germline, CDR1 MNHNY and CDR2 SVGAGI (reference sequence). The length of the CDR3 is 13 residues. Trimming cost V 5 bases and J 5 bases, with 12 bases left between them.

As for this clonotype: At one end, the junction sequence differs from germline, possibly due to a read error. This chain links TRBV5-1 with TRBJ1-1; possibly TRBD1 for D (5 bases). The CDR3 runs 14 residues. CDR1 and CDR2 (germline): SGHRS, YFSETQ. CDR3 nucleotide sequence: TGCGCCAGCAGCTTGGGTCAGGGTAAGACTGAAGCCTTCTTT. Its protein is CASSLGQGKTEAFF.

With respect to this clonotype: Given the absence of the conserved phenylalanine or tryptophan at the CDR3 end, a read error is likely. This rearrangement joins TRBV28 to TRBJ2-6, with D possibly matching TRBD2 (5 bases). Trimming removed 3 bases from V and 0 bases from J, with 15 bases in between. From germline, CDR1 is MDHEN and CDR2 SYDVKM. The CDR3 sequence is 18 residues long. CDR3 in amino acids: CASSFEGVSPSGANVLTI. For the CDR3, the DNA is TGTGCCAGCAGTTTTGAGGGAGTGAGTCCCTCTGGGGCCAACGTCCTGACTATC.

This clonotype was seen more than once but under ten times. This sequence joins TRBV6-1 and TRBJ2-7; tentative D call: TRBD2 (6 bases). Deletions cut 2 bases from V and 2 bases from J, with 22 bases between. Germline lookup yields CDR1 MNHNS and CDR2 SASEGT. The CDR3 loop spans 18 amino acids. The CDR3 loop is CASSERRAPKGRTYEQYF. DNA for the CDR3: TGTGCCAGCAGTGAAAGGAGGGCACCGAAAGGGCGGACCTACGAGCAGTACTTC.

The CDR3 is CASIGQGRNEQFF. The CDR3 DNA reads TGTGCCAGCATCGGACAGGGACGTAATGAGCAGTTCTTC. J is TRBJ2-1 and V is TRBV6-5; 8 nucleotides match TRBD1. J gave up 7 bases and V 7 bases, and 6 bases lay outside the gene matches. This CDR3 contains 13 residues. Germline assignment: CDR1 MNHEY and CDR2 SVGAGI.

Comment on this clonotype: At one of its ends the junction is not consistent with the germline gene, which may arise from a read error. J is TRBJ2-5 and V is TRBV9; TRBD1 is a possible D gene (6 bases). The CDR3 is made up of 14 amino acids. CDR1 and CDR2 (germline): SGDLS, YYNGEE. The CDR3 DNA sequence: TGTGCCAGCAGCGTAGCAGGGGACCAGGAGACCCAGTACTTC. Translated: CASSVAGDQETQYF.

On this clonotype itself: The junction departs from the called germline gene at one end, perhaps through a read error. The rearrangement uses TRBV20-1 and TRBJ2-3; D is unresolved. CDR3 length equals 14 residues. Germline V gives CDR1 DFQATT, CDR2 SNEGSKA (reference sequence). CDR3 DNA: TGCAGTGCTGGAGAAGAAGCTCGCACAGATACGCAGTATTTT. This translates into CSAGEEARTDTQYF.

CDR3 region: CSVPLSTDTQYF. The CDR3 DNA is TGCAGCGTTCCACTAAGCACAGATACGCAGTATTTT. The chain carries TRBV29-1 and TRBJ2-3; the D is unclear. The CDR3 is made up of 12 amino acids. Trimming removed 5 bases from V and 0 bases from J, with 6 bases in between. Germline V lookup: CDR1 SQVTM, CDR2 ANQGSEA.

Turning to this clonotype: At one of its ends the junction is not consistent with the germline gene, which may arise from a read error. The rearrangement links TRBV2 to TRBJ1-2; no clear D gene. The CDR3 length is 13 residues. CDR1 SNHLY and CDR2 FYNNEI come from the germline V gene. The CDR3 is CASIADGIYGCTF. In DNA form, the CDR3 reads TGTGCCAGCATCGCGGACGGCATCTATGGCTGCACCTTC.

The chain recombines TRBV10-1 with TRBJ2-1; TRBD1 matches at 12 bases. The J call may be mistaken, given a closer DNA end match to TRBJ2-7. The V gene's germline CDR1 is WNHNN and CDR2 SYGVQD (reference sequence). This CDR3 spans 14 amino acids. CDR3 region: CASSTGQGADEQYF. In nucleotides, the CDR3 is TGCGCCAGCAGTACGGGACAGGGGGCGGACGAGCAGTACTTC.

The chain carries TRBV15 and TRBJ1-1, with D tentatively TRBD1 (5 bases). This CDR3 is built from 16 residues. The germline gives CDR1 LNHNV, CDR2 YYDKDF (reference sequence). Trimming left V 1 base short and J 1 base short, with 13 bases between. DNA for the CDR3: TGTGCCACCAGCAGAGGACCCGGGGGGTCGAACACTGAAGCTTTCTTT. This encodes CATSRGPGGSNTEAFF.

V and J are TRBV5-1 and TRBJ2-1, with D hard to call. The CDR3 runs to 14 residues. V was pared by 4 bases and J by 0 bases, with 8 bases between. CDR1 is SGHRS and CDR2 is YFSETQ in the germline V gene. The CDR3 sequence is CASSPGFSYNEQFF. The CDR3 bases are TGCGCCAGCAGCCCGGGTTTCTCCTACAATGAGCAGTTCTTC.

The CDR3 loop reads CASSQPIVGISTDTQYF. For the CDR3, the DNA is TGCGCCAGCAGCCAACCCATAGTGGGGATCAGCACAGATACGCAGTATTTT. This chain uses TRBV4-1 with TRBJ2-3; D gene ambiguous. Germline assignment: CDR1 MGHRA and CDR2 YSYEKL. The CDR3 spans 17 residues. The germline V and J ends were trimmed by 2 bases and 0 bases, with 15 bases remaining between them.